The clone carrying this T cell receptor (beta chain) was detected ten times or more. Authors of the study amplified TCR beta CDR3 regions from RNA transcripts. The HTBI primer set was used in a first-round RT-PCR of the TCR CDR3. One entry per CDR3 protein results from TCRdb running MiXCR on the multiplex PCR reads. The top ten clones hold around 4.5% of a sample with approximately 610,000 distinct CDR3 sequences, roughly 15% of them seen once. This sample was included in a study of T cells in Graves' hyperthyroidism and ophthalmopathy. This CDR3 is built from 11 residues. Germline CDR1 and CDR2: MNHEY and SVGAGI. V was shortened by 2 bases and J by 4 bases, with 3 bases between the two germline ends.

This clonotype originated in a woman in her thirties or forties with Graves' ophthalmopathy. The rearrangement links TRBV6-5 to TRBJ2-7, with D hard to call. Sequencing used blood. The DNA for the CDR3 is TGTGCCAGCAGTTACCAGTACGAGCAGTACTTC. It yields the protein CASSYQYEQYF.